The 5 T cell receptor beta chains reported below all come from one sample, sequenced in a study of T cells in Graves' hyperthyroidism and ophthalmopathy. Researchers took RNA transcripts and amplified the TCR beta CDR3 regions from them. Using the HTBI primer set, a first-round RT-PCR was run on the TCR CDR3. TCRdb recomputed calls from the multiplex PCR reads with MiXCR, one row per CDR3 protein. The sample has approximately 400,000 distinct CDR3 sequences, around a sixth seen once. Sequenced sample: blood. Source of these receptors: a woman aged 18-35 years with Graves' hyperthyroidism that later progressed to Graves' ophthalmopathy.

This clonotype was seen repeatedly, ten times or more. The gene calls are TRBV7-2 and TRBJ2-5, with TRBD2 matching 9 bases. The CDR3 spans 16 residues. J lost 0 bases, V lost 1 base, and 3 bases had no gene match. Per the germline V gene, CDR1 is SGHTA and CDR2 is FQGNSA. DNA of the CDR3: TGTGCCAGCAGCTTAGGGCTAGCGGGGTACCAAGAGACCCAGTACTTC. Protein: CASSLGLAGYQETQYF.

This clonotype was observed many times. CDR3 residues: CASSKGTVKYNEQFF. The CDR3 bases are TGTGCCAGCAGTAAAGGGACTGTGAAGTACAATGAGCAGTTCTTC. The chain employs TRBV2 and TRBJ2-1; a possible D gene is TRBD2 (6 bases). The CDR3 contains 15 residues. The germline V gene encodes CDR1 SNHLY and CDR2 FYNNEI. The germline V and J ends were trimmed by 5 bases and 4 bases, with 15 bases remaining between them.

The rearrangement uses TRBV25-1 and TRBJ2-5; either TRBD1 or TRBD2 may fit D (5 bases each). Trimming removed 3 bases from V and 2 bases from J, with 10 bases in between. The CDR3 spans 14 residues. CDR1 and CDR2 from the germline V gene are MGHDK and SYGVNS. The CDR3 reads CASSDNGAQETQYF. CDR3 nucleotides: TGTGCCAGCAGTGACAACGGGGCTCAAGAGACCCAGTACTTC.

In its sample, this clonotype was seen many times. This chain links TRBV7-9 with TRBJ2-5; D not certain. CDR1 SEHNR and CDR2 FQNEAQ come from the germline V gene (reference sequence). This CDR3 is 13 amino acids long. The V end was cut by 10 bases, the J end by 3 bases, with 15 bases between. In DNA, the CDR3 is TGTGCCACCCGGGCCGGGCAAGAAGAGACCCAGTACTTC. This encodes CATRAGQEETQYF.

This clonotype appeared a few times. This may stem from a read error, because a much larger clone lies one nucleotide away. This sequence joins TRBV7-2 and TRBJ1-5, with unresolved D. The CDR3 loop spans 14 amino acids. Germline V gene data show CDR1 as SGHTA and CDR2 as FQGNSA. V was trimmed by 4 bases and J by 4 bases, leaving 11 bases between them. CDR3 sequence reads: CASSSSYGNQPQHF. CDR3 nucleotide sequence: TGTGCCAGCAGCTCATCCTACGGGAATCAGCCCCAGCATTTT.